These 28 T cell receptor beta chains share one sample of origin, sequenced in a study of chemoradiotherapy in HPV16-positive cancers (dated by TCRdb to between 2020 and 2023). The library was built by means of the immunoSEQ multiplex PCR assay. This is the immuneACCESS table as TCRdb keeps it, with only in-frame sequences that have V and J called. A part of the clones is gone; compared with another copy, unresolved V genes explain less than half, and the rest is unexplained. This sample has 14,000 or so clones in its table, and over 75% of those were observed once. The biggest ten clones account for roughly 1.4% of the sample. The sample was collected from a patient who underwent chemoradiotherapy. All receptors come from a human donor with HPV-associated anogenital cancer.

This clone was detected a few times. The genes are TRBV7-9 and TRBJ2-7, with 7 bases aligning to TRBD1. The J segment lost 1 base and the V segment lost 6 bases, leaving 3 bases of the junction unmatched. Germline V CDR1 and CDR2: SEHNR, FQNEAQ (reference sequence). The CDR3 extends over 13 amino acids. The CDR3 DNA reads TGTGCCAGCAGTGGACAGGTGTCCTACGAGCAGTACTTC. It specifies CASSGQVSYEQYF.

This chain uses TRBV4-2 with TRBJ2-5; D uncertain. Per germline, CDR1 LGHNA and CDR2 YNFKEQ. The CDR3 runs 14 residues. Trimming took 1 base from V and 3 from J, leaving 9 bases between them. The CDR3 reads CASSQVGGKETQYF. The CDR3, as DNA: TGTGCCAGCAGCCAAGTAGGCGGTAAAGAGACCCAGTACTTC.

This clone was found a few times. The V call is TRBV10-3, the J call TRBJ2-3, with no clear D. From germline, CDR1 is ENHRY and CDR2 SYGVKD. This CDR3 comprises 12 residues. The germline V and J ends were trimmed by 0 bases and 5 bases, with 3 bases remaining between them. The CDR3 DNA reads TGTGCCATCAGTGAGTCGAGAGATACGCAGTATTTT. Protein sequence: CAISESRDTQYF.

CDR3 amino acids: CASRITGPLPTIYEQYF. In nucleotides, the CDR3 is TGTGCCAGTAGGATTACCGGGCCTCTACCAACAATCTACGAGCAGTACTTC. The gene calls are TRBV19 and TRBJ2-7; D gene ambiguous. Germline CDR1 LNHDA, CDR2 SQIVND (reference sequence). The CDR3 contains 17 residues. Trimming removed 6 bases from V and 3 bases from J, with 24 bases in between. The full variable domain, rest sourced from reference TRBV19 and TRBJ2-7, is DGGITQSPKYLFRKEGQNVTLSCEQNLNHDAMYWYRQDPGQGLRLIYYSQIVNDFQKGDIAEGYSVSREKKESFPLTVTSAQKNPTAFYLCASRITGPLPTIYEQYFGPGTRLTVT.

J is TRBJ1-1 and V is TRBV5-1, with D uncertain. The CDR3 sequence is 12 residues long. Between the trimmed V and J ends, which lost 5 bases and 5 bases, there was a span of 10 bases. Germline assignment: CDR1 SGHRS and CDR2 YFSETQ. DNA for the CDR3: TGCGCCAGCAGTGAGGTAGGGACTGAAGCTTTCTTT. Residues: CASSEVGTEAFF.

The V call is TRBV10-3, the J call TRBJ2-5, with D uncertain. V lost 3 bases and J lost 2, with 7 bases in between. The CDR3 covers 13 residues. Germline V gene lookup returns CDR1 ENHRY and CDR2 SYGVKD. The CDR3, as DNA: TGTGCCATCAGTGAAAGGAGACAAGAGACCCAGTACTTC. This encodes CAISERRQETQYF.

This clone was counted a few times. The V call is TRBV6-5, the J call TRBJ1-4; D unresolved. V shed 2 bases and J shed 4 bases, with 8 bases lying between them. The length of the CDR3 is 14 residues. CDR1 is MNHEY, CDR2 SVGAGI, per germline. The chain's CDR3 is CASSYAPHNEKLFF. Here the CDR3 DNA reads TGTGCCAGCAGTTACGCCCCCCATAATGAAAAACTGTTTTTT.

The chain links TRBV7-8 to TRBJ1-3; possible D gene TRBD1, 5 bases. This CDR3 is built from 14 residues. Trimming shortened V by 5 bases and J by 1 base, and 9 bases separated the two germline ends. Germline loops: CDR1 SGHVS, CDR2 FQNEAQ. Here the CDR3 DNA reads TGTGCCAGCAGCGGCCGGGGGTCTGGAAACACCATATATTTT. It codes for CASSGRGSGNTIYF.

The chain is built from TRBV7-2 and TRBJ2-2, with TRBD2 as a possible D gene (5 bases). The CDR3 length is 15 residues. V gave up 5 bases and J gave up 0 bases, with 10 bases separating them. From germline, CDR1 is SGHTA and CDR2 FQGNSA. CDR3 protein: CASSADFSNTGELFF. Here the CDR3 DNA reads TGTGCCAGCAGCGCGGACTTTTCGAACACCGGGGAGCTGTTTTTT.

This clone was picked up a small number of times. CDR3 DNA sequence: TGTGCCAGCAGTTTACAGGGAAAGCGGTACGAGCAGTACTTC. Translating it yields CASSLQGKRYEQYF. The gene calls are TRBV6-1 and TRBJ2-7; perhaps TRBD1 as D (6 bases). V gave up 5 bases and J gave up 4 bases, with 15 bases separating them. This CDR3 region has 14 residues. Germline loops: CDR1 MNHNS, CDR2 SASEGT.

The rearrangement joins TRBV6-5 to TRBJ1-2, with unresolved D. The germline V and J ends were trimmed by 4 bases and 3 bases, with 12 bases remaining between them. Germline V gives CDR1 MNHEY, CDR2 SVGAGI. There are 14 residues in the CDR3. In nucleotides, the CDR3 is TGTGCCAGCAGTTCACTAGGGCCGGACTATGGCTACACCTTC. The encoded protein is CASSSLGPDYGYTF.

The gene calls are TRBV7-2 and TRBJ1-6, with 10 bases aligning to TRBD1. The CDR3 covers 16 residues. Trimming at V came to 1 base and at J to 4 bases, leaving 1 base not matched to a gene. Germline loops: CDR1 SGHTA, CDR2 FQGNSA. The CDR3 nucleotides are TGTGCCAGCAGCTTAGGGGACAGGGGTTATAATTCACCCCTCCACTTT. As protein: CASSLGDRGYNSPLHF.

This chain uses TRBV6-5 with TRBJ1-4; D gene ambiguous. Trimming pared 5 bases from V and 8 bases from J, leaving 18 bases between. The germline V gene encodes CDR1 MNHEY and CDR2 SVGAGI. CDR3 size: 15 residues. The CDR3 is CASSPHAGREEKLFF. The CDR3 nucleotides read TGTGCCAGCAGTCCTCATGCGGGAAGAGAAGAAAAACTGTTTTTT.

This sequence joins TRBV7-9 and TRBJ2-6, with a possible D match to TRBD2 (5 bases). Germline V gene sequence: CDR1 SEHNR, CDR2 FQNEAQ (reference sequence). This CDR3 is 14 amino acids long. V lost 8 bases and J 11 bases, leaving 19 bases between the germline ends. The CDR3 sequence: CASPQGDGVDVLTF. The CDR3 DNA follows: TGTGCCAGCCCCCAAGGCGACGGGGTTGACGTCCTGACTTTC. Full variable domain (rest looked up from reference TRBV7-9 and TRBJ2-6): DTGVSQNPRHKITKRGQNVTFRCDPISEHNRLYWYRQTLGQGPEFLTYFQNEAQLEKSRLLSDRFSAERPKGSFSTLEIQRTEQGDSAMYLCASPQGDGVDVLTFGAGSRLTVL.

V usage is TRBV13 and J usage is TRBJ2-2, with 8 positions matching TRBD1. The junction had 5 bases not matched to a gene; V was cut back by 4 bases and J by 7 bases. CDR1 is PRHDT and CDR2 is FYEKMQ in the germline V gene (reference sequence). The CDR3 is 14 amino acids. The CDR3 DNA is TGTGCCAGCAGCTCCAGGGGGCGGAACGGGGAGCTGTTTTTT. Amino acids: CASSSRGRNGELFF.

The chain is built from TRBV5-1 and TRBJ1-6, with a tentative D call TRBD1 (5 bases). V dropped 1 base and J dropped 7 bases, with 12 bases sitting between them. This CDR3 is built from 15 residues. CDR1 is SGHRS, CDR2 YFSETQ, per germline. The CDR3 nucleotides read TGCGCCAGCAGCTTGCAGGGTGGGGAAAATTCACCCCTCCACTTT. This sequence encodes CASSLQGGENSPLHF. Complete variable domain (other parts from reference TRBV5-1 and TRBJ1-6): KAGVTQTPRYLIKTRGQQVTLSCSPISGHRSVSWYQQTPGQGLQFLFEYFSETQRNKGNFPGRFSGRQFSNSRSEMNVSTLELGDSALYLCASSLQGGENSPLHFGNGTRLTVT.

V gene TRBV6-1 combines with J gene TRBJ1-2; no reliable D call. CDR3 length: 13 residues. The germline V gene has CDR1 MNHNS and CDR2 SASEGT. V lost 5 bases, J lost 8 bases, and 15 bases lay in between. CDR3 nucleotide sequence: TGTGCCAGCAGTCTCCAAGAGGGTAGGGGCTACACCTTC. This gives the protein CASSLQEGRGYTF.

This clone was seen a handful of times. The chain joins TRBV20-1 to TRBJ2-3, with D perhaps matching TRBD2 (5 bases). This CDR3 region has 11 residues. Per germline, CDR1 DFQATT and CDR2 SNEGSKA (reference sequence). Trimming removed 6 bases at V and 5 bases at J, with 9 bases between. The DNA for the CDR3 is TGCAGTGCCATACTAGGAGATACGCAGTATTTT. This translates into CSAILGDTQYF.

This clone was detected once. The chain uses TRBV11-2 and TRBJ1-1; D uncertain. The germline gives CDR1 SGHAT, CDR2 FQNNGV. The V end lost 6 bases, the J end lost 1 base, and 15 bases lay between the germline ends. This CDR3 comprises 15 residues. The CDR3 DNA is TGTGCCAGCAGACACCCCGGACCGAAGAACACTGAAGCTTTCTTT. Its translation: CASRHPGPKNTEAFF.

The V gene is TRBV4-1, the J gene TRBJ2-1; 7 bases are shared with TRBD1. The CDR3 totals 14 residues. V was clipped by 3 bases and J by 7 bases; unmatched bases: 6. Germline values: CDR1 MGHRA, CDR2 YSYEKL. The CDR3 is CASSHWGQRNEQFF. The DNA of the CDR3 is TGCGCCAGCAGCCATTGGGGACAGCGGAATGAGCAGTTCTTC.

This chain uses TRBV5-5 with TRBJ1-6; D remains ambiguous. In germline, CDR1 is SGHKS, CDR2 YYEKEE (reference sequence). V was cut by 0 bases and J by 11 bases, with 9 bases left in between. CDR3 length equals 13 residues. The DNA of the CDR3 is TGTGCCAGCAGCTTGGAGGGTAAACCACCCCTCCACTTT. Its translation: CASSLEGKPPLHF.

This clone is medium-sized (0.01 to 0.1%) in the sample. The sample holds other DNA sequences that translate to the same CDR3. The V call is TRBV6-5, the J call TRBJ2-2; a possible D gene is TRBD1 (5 bases). The V gene's germline CDR1 is MNHEY and CDR2 SVGAGI. Trimming removed 2 bases from V and 8 bases from J, with 6 bases in between. This CDR3 region has 12 residues. CDR3 sequence: CASSYRGGELFF. Written as DNA, the CDR3 is TGTGCCAGCAGTTACAGGGGAGGGGAGCTGTTTTTT.

The chain recombines TRBV9 with TRBJ1-1; 8 bases fit TRBD1. The V and J ends lost 2 bases and 5 bases, in that order; junction bases with no gene match: 2. Germline CDR1 and CDR2: SGDLS and YYNGEE. The CDR3 sequence is 13 residues long. The CDR3 protein is CASSVTGGTEAFF. The CDR3 nucleotides are TGTGCCAGCAGCGTTACAGGGGGGACTGAAGCTTTCTTT.

With respect to this clone: The same CDR3 can be traced to other DNA sequences in this sample. The chain combines TRBV7-2 with TRBJ2-5; 11 bases are shared with TRBD2. The junction had 11 bases not matched to a gene; V was cut back by 2 bases and J by 6 bases. The CDR3 contains 17 residues. Germline CDR1 SGHTA, CDR2 FQGNSA. The CDR3 sequence: CASSLSALAGGGKTQYF. Written as DNA, the CDR3 is TGTGCCAGCAGCTTATCAGCTCTAGCGGGGGGAGGGAAGACCCAGTACTTC.

This clone was recorded a few times. J is TRBJ1-1 and V is TRBV7-2, with 9 bases fitting TRBD1. V lost 6 bases to trimming and J lost 7 bases; unmatched junction nucleotides: 15. Germline CDR1 SGHTA, CDR2 FQGNSA. This CDR3 spans 16 amino acids. CDR3 DNA sequence: TGTGCCAGCAGTAGGGGCGACAGGGGGGTTTGGGGTGAAGCTTTCTTT. It translates to CASSRGDRGVWGEAFF.

The chain couples TRBV27 to TRBJ2-3; 8 bases are shared with TRBD1. V was pared by 6 bases and J by 4 bases, with 15 bases of the junction left unmatched. This CDR3 contains 17 residues. Germline lookup yields CDR1 MNHEY and CDR2 SMNVEV (reference sequence). The CDR3 sequence is CASSRLRTGNFADTQYF. The CDR3 coding sequence is TGTGCCAGCAGCCGACTGAGGACAGGGAATTTCGCAGATACGCAGTATTTT.

The genes are TRBV7-9 and TRBJ2-7; D is unclear. Trimming took off 1 base at V and 2 bases at J, with 6 bases between the two ends. This CDR3 is 13 amino acids long. CDR1 SEHNR and CDR2 FQNEAQ come from the germline V gene (reference sequence). CDR3 in amino acids: CASSLDGPYEQYF. The CDR3 region has the DNA TGTGCCAGCAGCTTAGATGGGCCCTACGAGCAGTACTTC.

This clone showed up just once. The chain links TRBV11-2 to TRBJ1-1, with D possibly being TRBD1 (5 bases). Germline CDR1 SGHAT, CDR2 FQNNGV. This CDR3 contains 15 residues. V was cut by 1 base and J by 4 bases, with 13 bases left in between. CDR3 coding DNA: TGTGCCAGCAGCTTAGGTTATGGGGGTGGCACTGAAGCTTTCTTT. This sequence encodes CASSLGYGGGTEAFF.